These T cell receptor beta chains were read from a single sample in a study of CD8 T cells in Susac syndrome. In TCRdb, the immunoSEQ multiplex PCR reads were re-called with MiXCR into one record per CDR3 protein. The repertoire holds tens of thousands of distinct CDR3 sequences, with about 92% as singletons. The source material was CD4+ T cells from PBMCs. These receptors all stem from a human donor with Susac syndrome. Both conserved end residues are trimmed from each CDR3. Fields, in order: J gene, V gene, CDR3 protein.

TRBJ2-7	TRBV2	ASRSDGLYEQY
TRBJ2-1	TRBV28	ASSRDPENYSYNEQF
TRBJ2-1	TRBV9	ASSVLAGAHNEQF
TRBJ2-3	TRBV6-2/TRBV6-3	ASSYQQWTDTQY
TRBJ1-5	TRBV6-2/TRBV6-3	ASSYGVGGGQPQH
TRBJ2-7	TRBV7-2	ASSSRQGNYEQY
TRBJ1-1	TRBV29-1	SVTGQLNTEAF
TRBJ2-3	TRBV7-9	ASSFIGTASTDTQY
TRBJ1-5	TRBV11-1	ASSQDGYSNQPQH
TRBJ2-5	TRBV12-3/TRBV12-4	ASSSGQEETQY
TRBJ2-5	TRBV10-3	AISDAGGGETQY
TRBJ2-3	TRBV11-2	ASSLTGAPSTDTQY
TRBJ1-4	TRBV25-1	ASSEFWGTVATNEKLF
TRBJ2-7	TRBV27	ASSWRRNTGGAEQY
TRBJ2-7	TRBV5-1	ASSFAGGEGEQY
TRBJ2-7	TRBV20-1	SARSGRLYEQY
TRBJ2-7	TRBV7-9	ASTPKGARWREQY
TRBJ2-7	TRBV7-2	ASSLRVRSYEQY
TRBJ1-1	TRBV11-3	ASSLDGSTEAF
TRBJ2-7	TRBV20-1	SAATGDYEQY
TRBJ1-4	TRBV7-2	ASSLPEGAQVEKLF
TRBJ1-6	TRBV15	ATRNRESSYNSPLH
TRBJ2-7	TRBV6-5	ASSQGTRYEQY
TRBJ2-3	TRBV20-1	SEAASGGPDTQY
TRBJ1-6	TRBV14	ASRQASPGTGNSPLH
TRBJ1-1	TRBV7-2	ASSLGQGHTEAF
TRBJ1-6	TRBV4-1	ASSQPRGISPLH
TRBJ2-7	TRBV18	ASSRDGTGAYEQY
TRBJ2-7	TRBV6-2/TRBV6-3	ASSYRGTWTYEQY
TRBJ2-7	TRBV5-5	ASSLYQGPEQY
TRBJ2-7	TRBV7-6	ASSLAGTVLSYEQY
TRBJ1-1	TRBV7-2	ASSPADGAEAF
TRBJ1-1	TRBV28	ASSLTSFRRVRNTEAF
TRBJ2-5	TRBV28	ASSFGGARGEAQY
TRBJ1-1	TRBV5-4	ASSLGARFPEAF
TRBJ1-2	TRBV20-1	SAGGTPSNYGYT
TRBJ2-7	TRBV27	ASSSGQGTLKQY
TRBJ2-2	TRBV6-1	ASRTGSANTGELF
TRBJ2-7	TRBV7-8	ASSLIGGGVYEQY
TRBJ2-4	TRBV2	ASSEDRALAKNIQY
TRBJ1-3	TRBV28	ASTLTEGNTIY
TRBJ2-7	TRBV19	ASSKAGTFTPYEQY
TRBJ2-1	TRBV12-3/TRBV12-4	ASTKGQNNEQF
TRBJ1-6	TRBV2	ASTRGRGMGSYNSPLH
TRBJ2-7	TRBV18	ASSPAGAYEQY
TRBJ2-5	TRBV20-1	SALRTQGLQETQY
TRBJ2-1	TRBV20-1	SANRGGGYNEQF
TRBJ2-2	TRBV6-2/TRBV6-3	ASSPSKPGQGHHHANTGELF
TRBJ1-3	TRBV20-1	SARKGTVSGNTIY
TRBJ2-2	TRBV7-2	ASSLDRSGELF
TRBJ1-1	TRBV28	AVSSGRGAF
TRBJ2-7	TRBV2	ASSAGRLVEYEQY
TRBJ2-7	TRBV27	ASSSWDGYEQY
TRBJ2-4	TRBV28	ASSQTGRAKNIQY
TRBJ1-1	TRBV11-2	ASSSSMDTEAF
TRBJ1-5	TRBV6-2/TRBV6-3	ASRLMIADQPQH
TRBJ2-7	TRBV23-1	ASSQTTGGWYEQY
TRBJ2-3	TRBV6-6	ASRSPTADTQY
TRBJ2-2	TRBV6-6	ASSDEVGSRTELF